This TCR beta chain was sequenced during a study of control samples from healthy donors and cancer patients. The ends were cut back, 1 base at V and 5 bases at J, with 18 bases in the middle. CDR3 size: 16 residues. CDR1 and CDR2 from the germline V gene are SGHDN and FVKESK. TCRdb's copy holds only in-frame clones and misses some; the assay was immunoSEQ multiplex PCR. Of 150,000 to 200,000 clones listed, around 89% are singletons. The TCR sequence derives from a woman aged 45-60 years in good health. Sample: blood. The chain links TRBV14 to TRBJ2-7; D perhaps matches TRBD1 (6 bases). In DNA, the CDR3 is TGTGCCAGCAGCCAAGTAGTAGGCAGGGGAACTCACGAGCAGTACTTC. Its translation is CASSQVVGRGTHEQYF.